This T cell receptor (beta chain) was sequenced for a study of identical twins. Study observations and caveats: Out-of-frame beta sequences exhibited a weaker degree of excess twin sharing.

The CDR3 extends over 13 amino acids. V dropped 1 base and J dropped 4 bases, with 7 bases sitting between them. Germline V gene lookup returns CDR1 LGHNA and CDR2 YSLEER. This clonotype came up a few times. Its antigen is still unknown. TCRdb used MiXCR to reprocess the 5' RACE reads, holding one entry per CDR3 protein. The table shows fewer than 900,000 distinct CDR3 sequences, with 20% to 25% occurring only once. The same sample was also studied in work on T cells expressing NK-cell markers. That work contributes: Seven donors tested HCMV-seropositive and one tested seronegative among the eight sequenced.

This clonotype was obtained from a woman under 30 in good health. The V gene is TRBV4-3, the J gene TRBJ1-2; no clear D gene. Sequences were obtained from PBMCs. CDR3: CASSQAATYGYTF. For the CDR3, the DNA is TGCGCCAGCAGCCAAGCGGCTACCTATGGCTACACCTTC.